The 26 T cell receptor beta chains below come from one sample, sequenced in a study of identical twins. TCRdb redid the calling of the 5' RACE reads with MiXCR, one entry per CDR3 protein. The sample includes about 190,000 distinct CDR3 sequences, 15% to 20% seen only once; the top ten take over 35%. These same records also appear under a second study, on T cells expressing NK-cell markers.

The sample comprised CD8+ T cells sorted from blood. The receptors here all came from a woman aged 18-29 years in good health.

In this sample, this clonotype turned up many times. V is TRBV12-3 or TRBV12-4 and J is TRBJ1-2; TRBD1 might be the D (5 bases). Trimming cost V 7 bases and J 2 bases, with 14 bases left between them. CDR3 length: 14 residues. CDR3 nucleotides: TGTGCCAGCAAGTGGAGGGGCACCAACTATGGCTACACCTTC. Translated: CASKWRGTNYGYTF.

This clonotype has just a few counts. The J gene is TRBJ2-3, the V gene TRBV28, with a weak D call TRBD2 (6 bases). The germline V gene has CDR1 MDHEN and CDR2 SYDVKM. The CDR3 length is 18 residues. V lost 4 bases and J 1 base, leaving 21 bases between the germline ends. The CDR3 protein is CASSSIRTGLEGTDTQYF. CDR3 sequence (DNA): TGTGCCAGCAGTTCCATCAGGACGGGACTCGAAGGCACAGATACGCAGTATTTT.

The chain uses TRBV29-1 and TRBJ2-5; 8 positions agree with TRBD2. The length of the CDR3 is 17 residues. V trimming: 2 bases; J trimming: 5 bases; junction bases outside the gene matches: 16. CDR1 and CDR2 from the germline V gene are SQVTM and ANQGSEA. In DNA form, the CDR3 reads TGCAGCGTTGAACCGCGGGGGGCTCCTGCGGTGGGGGAGACCCAGTACTTC. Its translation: CSVEPRGAPAVGETQYF.

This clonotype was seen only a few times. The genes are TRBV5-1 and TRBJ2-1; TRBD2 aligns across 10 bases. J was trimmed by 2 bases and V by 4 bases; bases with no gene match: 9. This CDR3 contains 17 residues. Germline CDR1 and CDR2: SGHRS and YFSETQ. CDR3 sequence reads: CASSLKRGGPPYNEQFF. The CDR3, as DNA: TGCGCCAGCAGCCTAAAGCGGGGGGGCCCCCCCTACAATGAGCAGTTCTTC.

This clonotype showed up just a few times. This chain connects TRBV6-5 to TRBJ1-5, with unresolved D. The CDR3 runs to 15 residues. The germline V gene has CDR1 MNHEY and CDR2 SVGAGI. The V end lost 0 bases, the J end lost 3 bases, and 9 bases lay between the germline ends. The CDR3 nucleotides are TGTGCCAGCAGTTACTCGATCGCGGCCAATCAGCCCCAGCATTTT. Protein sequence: CASSYSIAANQPQHF.

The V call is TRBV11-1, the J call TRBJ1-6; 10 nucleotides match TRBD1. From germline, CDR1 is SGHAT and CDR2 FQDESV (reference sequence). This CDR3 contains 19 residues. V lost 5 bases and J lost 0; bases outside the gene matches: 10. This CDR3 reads CASSPEGTGASSYNSPLHF. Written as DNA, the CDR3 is TGTGCCAGCAGCCCTGAAGGGACAGGGGCCAGCTCCTATAATTCACCCCTCCACTTT.

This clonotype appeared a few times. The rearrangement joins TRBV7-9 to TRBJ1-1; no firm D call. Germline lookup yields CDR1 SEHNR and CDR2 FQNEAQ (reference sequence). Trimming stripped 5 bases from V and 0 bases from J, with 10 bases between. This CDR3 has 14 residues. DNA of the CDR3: TGTGCCAGCAGCCCCATTGGGATGAACACTGAAGCTTTCTTT. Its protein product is CASSPIGMNTEAFF. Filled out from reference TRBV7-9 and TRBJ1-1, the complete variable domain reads DTGVSQNPRHKITKRGQNVTFRCDPISEHNRLYWYRQTLGQGPEFLTYFQNEAQLEKSRLLSDRFSAERPKGSFSTLEIQRTEQGDSAMYLCASSPIGMNTEAFFGQGTRLTVV.

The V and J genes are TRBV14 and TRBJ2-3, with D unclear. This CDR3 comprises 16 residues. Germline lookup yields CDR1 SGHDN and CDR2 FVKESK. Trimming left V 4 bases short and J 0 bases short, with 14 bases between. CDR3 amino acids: CASSPLNFSSTDTQYF. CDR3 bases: TGTGCCAGCAGCCCCTTAAATTTTTCTAGCACAGATACGCAGTATTTT.

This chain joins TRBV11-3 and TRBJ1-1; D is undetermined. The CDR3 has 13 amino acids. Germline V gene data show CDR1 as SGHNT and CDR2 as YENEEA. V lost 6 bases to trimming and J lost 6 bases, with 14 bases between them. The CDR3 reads CASSERLWAEAFF. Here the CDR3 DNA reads TGTGCCAGCAGTGAGAGGCTATGGGCTGAAGCTTTCTTT.

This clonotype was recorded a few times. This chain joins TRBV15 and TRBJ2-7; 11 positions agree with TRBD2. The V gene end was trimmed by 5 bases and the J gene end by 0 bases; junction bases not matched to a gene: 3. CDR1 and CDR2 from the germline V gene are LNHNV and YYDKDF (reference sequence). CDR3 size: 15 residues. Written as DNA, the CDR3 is TGTGCCACCAGCGGGGGACTAGCGGCCTCCTACGAGCAGTACTTC. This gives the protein CATSGGLAASYEQYF.

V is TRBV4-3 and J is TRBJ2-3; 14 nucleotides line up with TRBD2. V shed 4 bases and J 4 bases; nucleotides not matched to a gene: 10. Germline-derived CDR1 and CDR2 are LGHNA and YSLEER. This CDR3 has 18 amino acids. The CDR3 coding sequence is TGCGCCAGCAGCCCAAGCCGCGGACTAGCGGGAGGCCCAGATACGCAGTATTTT. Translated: CASSPSRGLAGGPDTQYF.

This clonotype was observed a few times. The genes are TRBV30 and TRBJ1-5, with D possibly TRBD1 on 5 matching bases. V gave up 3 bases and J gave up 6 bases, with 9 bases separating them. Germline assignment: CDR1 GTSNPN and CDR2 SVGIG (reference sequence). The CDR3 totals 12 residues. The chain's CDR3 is CAWRGAGQPQHF. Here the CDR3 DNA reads TGTGCCTGGAGAGGGGCTGGTCAGCCCCAGCATTTT.

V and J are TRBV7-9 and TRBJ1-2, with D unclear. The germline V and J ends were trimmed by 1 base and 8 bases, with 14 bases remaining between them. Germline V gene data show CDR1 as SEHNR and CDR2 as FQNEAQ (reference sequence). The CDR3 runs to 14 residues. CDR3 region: CASSLGAVQRGYTF. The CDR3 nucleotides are TGTGCCAGCAGCTTAGGGGCCGTGCAAAGGGGCTACACCTTC. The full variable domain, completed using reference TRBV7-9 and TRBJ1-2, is DTGVSQNPRHKITKRGQNVTFRCDPISEHNRLYWYRQTLGQGPEFLTYFQNEAQLEKSRLLSDRFSAERPKGSFSTLEIQRTEQGDSAMYLCASSLGAVQRGYTFGSGTRLTVV.

The CDR3 coding sequence is TGTGCCAGCAGCTTAGTTGCCCGGGCGGGGGGGCAAGAGACCCAGTACTTC. Amino acid sequence: CASSLVARAGGQETQYF. This chain connects TRBV7-2 to TRBJ2-5; TRBD2 agrees at 9 bases. In germline, CDR1 is SGHTA, CDR2 FQGNSA. The J segment lost 2 bases and the V segment lost 1 base, leaving 8 bases of the junction unmatched. The CDR3 extends over 17 amino acids.

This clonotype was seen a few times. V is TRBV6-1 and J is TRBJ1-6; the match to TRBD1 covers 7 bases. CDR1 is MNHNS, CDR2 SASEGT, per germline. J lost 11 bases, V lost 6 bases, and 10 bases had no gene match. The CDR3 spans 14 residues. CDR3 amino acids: CASRPGTVHTPLHF. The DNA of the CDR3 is TGTGCCAGCAGACCAGGGACAGTCCACACACCCCTCCACTTT.

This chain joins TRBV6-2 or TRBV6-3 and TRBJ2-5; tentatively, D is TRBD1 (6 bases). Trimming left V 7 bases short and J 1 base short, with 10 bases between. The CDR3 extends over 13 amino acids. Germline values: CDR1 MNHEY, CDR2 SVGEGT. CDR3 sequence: CASTPDSQETQYF. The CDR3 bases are TGTGCCAGCACCCCGGACAGCCAAGAGACCCAGTACTTC.

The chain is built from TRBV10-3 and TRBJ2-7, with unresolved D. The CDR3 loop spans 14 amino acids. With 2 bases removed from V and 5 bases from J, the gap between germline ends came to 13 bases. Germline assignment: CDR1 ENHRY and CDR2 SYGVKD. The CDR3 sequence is CAISELKPLNEQYF. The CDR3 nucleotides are TGTGCCATCAGTGAGCTTAAGCCTCTAAACGAGCAGTACTTC.

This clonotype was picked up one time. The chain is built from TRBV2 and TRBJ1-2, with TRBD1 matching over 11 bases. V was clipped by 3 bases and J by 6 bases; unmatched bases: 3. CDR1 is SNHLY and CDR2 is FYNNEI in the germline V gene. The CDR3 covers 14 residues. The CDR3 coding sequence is TGTGCCAGCAGTGAGGGGACAGGGGGAGATGGCTACACCTTC. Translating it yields CASSEGTGGDGYTF.

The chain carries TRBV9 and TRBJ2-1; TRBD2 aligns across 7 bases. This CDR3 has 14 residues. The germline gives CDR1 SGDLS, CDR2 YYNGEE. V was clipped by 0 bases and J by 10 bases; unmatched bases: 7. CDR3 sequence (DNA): TGTGCCAGCAGCGTAGGAAGCCTGGGGGGGGAGCAGTTCTTC. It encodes CASSVGSLGGEQFF.

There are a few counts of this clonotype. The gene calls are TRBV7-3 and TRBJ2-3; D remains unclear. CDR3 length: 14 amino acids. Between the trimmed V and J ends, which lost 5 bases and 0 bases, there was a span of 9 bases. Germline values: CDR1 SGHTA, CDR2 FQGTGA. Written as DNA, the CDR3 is TGTGCCAGCAGCGAGTTGGGGAGCACAGATACGCAGTATTTT. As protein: CASSELGSTDTQYF.

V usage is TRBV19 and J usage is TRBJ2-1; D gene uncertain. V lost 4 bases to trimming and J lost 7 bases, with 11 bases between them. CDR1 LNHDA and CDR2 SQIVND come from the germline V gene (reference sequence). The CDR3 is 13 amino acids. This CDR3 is CASSTYSVNEQFF. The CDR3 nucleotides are TGTGCCAGTAGTACATATTCGGTGAATGAGCAGTTCTTC.

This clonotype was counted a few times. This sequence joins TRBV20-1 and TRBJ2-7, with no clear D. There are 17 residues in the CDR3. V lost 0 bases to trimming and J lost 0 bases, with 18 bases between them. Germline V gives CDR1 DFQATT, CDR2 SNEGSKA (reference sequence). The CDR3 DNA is TGCAGTGCTAGAGATTGGTTTGCGAACCGAAGCTCCTACGAGCAGTACTTC. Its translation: CSARDWFANRSSYEQYF.

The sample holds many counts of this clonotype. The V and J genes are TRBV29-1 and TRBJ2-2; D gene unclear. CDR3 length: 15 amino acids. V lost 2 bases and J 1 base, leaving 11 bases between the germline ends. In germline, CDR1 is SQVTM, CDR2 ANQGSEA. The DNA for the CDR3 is TGCAGCGTTGAAAAGGGAACGGAGAACACCGGGGAGCTGTTTTTT. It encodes CSVEKGTENTGELFF.

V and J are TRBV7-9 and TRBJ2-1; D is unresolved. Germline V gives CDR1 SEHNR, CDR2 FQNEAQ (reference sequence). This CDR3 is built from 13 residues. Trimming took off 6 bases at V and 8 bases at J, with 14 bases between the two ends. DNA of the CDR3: TGTGCCAGCAGTTCTAAACTGGTCGATGAGCAGTTCTTC. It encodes CASSSKLVDEQFF.

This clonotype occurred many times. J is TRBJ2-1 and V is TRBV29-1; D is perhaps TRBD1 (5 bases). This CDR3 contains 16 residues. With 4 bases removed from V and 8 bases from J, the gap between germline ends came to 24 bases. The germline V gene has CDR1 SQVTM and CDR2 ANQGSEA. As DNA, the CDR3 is TGCAGCGTTGTTGGCCCTGCCCAGGGCGCAGGCTATGAGCAGTTCTTC. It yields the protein CSVVGPAQGAGYEQFF.

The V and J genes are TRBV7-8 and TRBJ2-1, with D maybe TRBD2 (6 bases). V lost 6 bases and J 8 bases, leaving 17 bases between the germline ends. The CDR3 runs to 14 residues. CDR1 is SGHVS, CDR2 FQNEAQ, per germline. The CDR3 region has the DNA TGTGCCAGCAGACCGGGAGCTGGGAAGGATGAGCAGTTCTTC. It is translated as CASRPGAGKDEQFF.